This TCR beta chain originates from a study of technical replicates of blood from several donors. Profiling relied on immunoSEQ multiplex PCR, and the TCRdb table lists in-frame clones only, not all of them. The sample holds around 97,000 clones, approximately 96% seen once. In germline, CDR1 is SGHRS, CDR2 YFSETQ. The length of the CDR3 is 17 residues. V dropped 4 bases and J dropped 5; count of bases not matched to a gene: 8. The sequenced sample was T cells isolated from PBMCs. The J gene is TRBJ2-1, the V gene TRBV5-1; TRBD2 matches at 14 bases. The sequence derives from a human donor in good health. The CDR3 DNA sequence: TGCGCCAGCAGCCTGGGACTAGCGGGAGTTGCGGACAATGAGCAGTTCTTC. Its protein is CASSLGLAGVADNEQFF.